The 30 T cell receptor beta chains in this list originate from one sample, sequenced in a study of Graves' ophthalmopathy and Graves' hyperthyroidism. Scientists amplified the TCR beta CDR3 regions from RNA transcripts. In the first round, RT-PCR was carried out with HTBI primers, and a multiplex PCR formed the second round. TCRdb recomputed calls from the multiplex PCR reads with MiXCR, one row per CDR3 protein. Among about 660,000 distinct CDR3 sequences listed, roughly two fifths were seen once. Sequenced input: peripheral blood. These receptors all come from an adult man with Graves' ophthalmopathy.

The gene calls are TRBV19 and TRBJ2-7; 9 bases align to TRBD2. V dropped 11 bases and J dropped 5; count of bases not matched to a gene: 16. Germline CDR1 LNHDA, CDR2 SQIVND (reference sequence). The CDR3 is 15 residues long. The CDR3: CAWTWGGGASDEQYF. Here the CDR3 DNA reads TGTGCCTGGACCTGGGGCGGGGGGGCGTCAGACGAGCAGTACTTC.

The chain employs TRBV25-1 and TRBJ2-3; 10 nucleotides line up with TRBD2. Germline CDR1 reads MGHDK; CDR2 reads SYGVNS. The CDR3 runs to 15 residues. The V gene end was trimmed by 3 bases and the J gene end by 5 bases; junction bases not matched to a gene: 5. CDR3 amino acids: CASSDLSSGGDTQYF. DNA of the CDR3: TGTGCCAGCAGTGATTTGTCTAGCGGGGGAGATACGCAGTATTTT.

The chain recombines TRBV5-1 with TRBJ1-6; D gene unclear. V dropped 0 bases and J dropped 6 bases, with 10 bases sitting between them. Germline CDR1 reads SGHRS; CDR2 reads YFSETQ. The CDR3 has 15 amino acids. The CDR3 spells CASSLDGETNSPLHF. In nucleotides, the CDR3 is TGCGCCAGCAGCTTGGATGGGGAGACTAATTCACCCCTCCACTTT.

This clonotype has more than one count but fewer than ten. This rearrangement joins TRBV7-9 to TRBJ2-7; 7 bases match TRBD1. V lost 5 bases, J lost 5 bases, and 9 bases stayed unmatched. The V gene's germline CDR1 is SEHNR and CDR2 FQNEAQ (reference sequence). This CDR3 region has 14 residues. DNA of the CDR3: TGTGCCAGCAGCCCCCCCAGGGGGAAGAACGAGCAGTACTTC. It yields the protein CASSPPRGKNEQYF.

Of note for this clonotype: A much larger clone differs from this one at a single base, so this may be a read error. The chain uses TRBV2 and TRBJ1-1; no firm D call. Trimming took 10 bases from V and 1 from J, leaving 13 bases between them. CDR1 is SNHLY, CDR2 FYNNEI, per germline. The CDR3 extends over 13 amino acids. In DNA, the CDR3 is TGTGCCACCAGCCCCTCCCGGAACACTGAAGCTTTCTTT. Residues: CATSPSRNTEAFF.

The chain employs TRBV6-5 and TRBJ1-2; D is possibly TRBD1 (5 bases). Deletions cut 5 bases from V and 2 bases from J, with 15 bases between. Germline V gives CDR1 MNHEY, CDR2 SVGAGI. CDR3 size: 15 residues. In nucleotides, the CDR3 is TGTGCCAGCAGTGAATTTGGGGCGTCCAACTATGGCTACACCTTC. Translating gives CASSEFGASNYGYTF.

This rearrangement joins TRBV5-1 to TRBJ1-5; D not certain. The CDR3 consists of 15 residues. Germline values: CDR1 SGHRS, CDR2 YFSETQ. The V gene lost 0 bases and the J gene lost 6 bases, with 13 bases spanning the gap. The CDR3 spells CASSLDGAGAQPQHF. DNA of the CDR3: TGCGCCAGCAGCTTGGATGGAGCAGGAGCTCAGCCCCAGCATTTT.

In this sample, this clonotype turned up many times. The gene calls are TRBV20-1 and TRBJ1-2, with TRBD1 matching over 7 bases. Germline values: CDR1 DFQATT, CDR2 SNEGSKA (reference sequence). Trimming at V came to 6 bases and at J to 6 bases, leaving 10 bases not matched to a gene. The CDR3 totals 13 residues. The CDR3 spells CSAYRTGANGYTF. Written as DNA, the CDR3 is TGCAGTGCATACCGAACAGGGGCAAATGGCTACACCTTC.

The rearrangement uses TRBV4-1 and TRBJ1-3; D remains ambiguous. Trimming removed 9 bases at V and 2 bases at J, with 17 bases between. The V gene's germline CDR1 is MGHRA and CDR2 YSYEKL. The CDR3 has 15 residues. CDR3 coding DNA: TGCGCCAGAATTCCTTCGAGGGTGACTGGAAACACCATATATTTT. Its protein product is CARIPSRVTGNTIYF.

J is TRBJ2-6 and V is TRBV12-3 or TRBV12-4; no clear D gene. V dropped 7 bases and J dropped 4 bases, with 8 bases sitting between them. CDR3 length equals 13 residues. In DNA form, the CDR3 reads TGTGCCAGCAAACCCCTGGGGGCCAACGTCCTGACTTTC. It specifies CASKPLGANVLTF.

The chain uses TRBV25-1 and TRBJ1-2; D unclear. The CDR3 extends over 14 amino acids. Germline V CDR1 and CDR2: MGHDK, SYGVNS. V was pared by 4 bases and J by 6 bases, with 15 bases between. The CDR3 DNA is TGTGCCAGCAGTGCTTTGGACTCGCAGGATGGCTACACCTTC. Translation gives CASSALDSQDGYTF.

Remarks on this clonotype: Mismatch with germline at one junction end may stem from a read error. CDR3: CASSQGARNTGELFF. The CDR3 nucleotides read TGCGCCAGCAGCCAAGGTGCGAGGAACACCGGGGAGCTGTTTTTT. The genes are TRBV7-3 and TRBJ2-2, with D unresolved. Germline assignment: CDR1 SGHTA and CDR2 FQGTGA. This CDR3 comprises 15 residues.

In this sample, this clonotype turned up many times. The chain links TRBV12-3 or TRBV12-4 to TRBJ1-1; TRBD1 aligns across 9 bases. Trimming removed 6 bases from V and 7 bases from J; junction bases left unmatched: 6. CDR3 length: 13 amino acids. Here the CDR3 DNA reads TGTGCCAGCAGAACGGGACAGGGCATTGAAGCTTTCTTT. Its protein product is CASRTGQGIEAFF.

This clonotype was seen many times. The chain combines TRBV5-1 with TRBJ1-6; TRBD1 agrees at 10 bases. Germline CDR1 and CDR2: SGHRS and YFSETQ. CDR3 size: 16 residues. V lost 3 bases and J lost 10; bases outside the gene matches: 10. This chain's CDR3 is CASSSGDGTGESPLHF. The DNA for the CDR3 is TGCGCCAGCAGCTCTGGAGACGGGACAGGGGAATCACCCCTCCACTTT.

This chain uses TRBV27 with TRBJ2-5; D gene unclear. Germline values: CDR1 MNHEY, CDR2 SMNVEV (reference sequence). V lost 5 bases and J lost 4, with 8 bases in between. The CDR3 sequence is 12 residues long. Here the CDR3 DNA reads TGTGCCAGCAGTGCCTACGGAGAGACCCAGTACTTC. Translation gives CASSAYGETQYF.

The chain uses TRBV29-1 and TRBJ1-1; D is perhaps TRBD1 (6 bases). V dropped 8 bases and J dropped 1 base, with 14 bases sitting between them. Germline V gives CDR1 SQVTM, CDR2 ANQGSEA. This CDR3 comprises 13 residues. Here the CDR3 DNA reads TGCAGCTCTGAAAGGGGGGCGAACACTGAAGCTTTCTTT. Protein product: CSSERGANTEAFF.

The chain carries TRBV11-1 and TRBJ2-7; TRBD2 matches at 8 bases. Germline assignment: CDR1 SGHAT and CDR2 FQDESV (reference sequence). The CDR3 has 16 amino acids. J was trimmed by 0 bases and V by 2 bases; bases with no gene match: 6. CDR3 DNA sequence: TGTGCCAGCAGCTTACGGGAGGGGACTAGCTCCTACGAGCAGTACTTC. This codes for CASSLREGTSSYEQYF.

V and J are TRBV5-4 and TRBJ2-6; D is unresolved. The CDR3 loop spans 17 amino acids. From germline, CDR1 is SGHNT and CDR2 YYREEE (reference sequence). Trimming pared 2 bases from V and 0 bases from J, leaving 12 bases between. The CDR3 sequence is CASSLWADFSGANVLTF. CDR3 DNA: TGTGCCAGCAGCTTATGGGCAGACTTCTCTGGGGCCAACGTCCTGACTTTC. Full variable domain (outside the CDR3, taken from reference TRBV5-4 and TRBJ2-6): ETGVTQSPTHLIKTRGQQVTLRCSSQSGHNTVSWYQQALGQGPQFIFQYYREEENGRGNFPPRFSGLQFPNYSSELNVNALELDDSALYLCASSLWADFSGANVLTFGAGSRLTVL.

The chain is built from TRBV7-8 and TRBJ2-7; D may be TRBD2 (7 bases). The germline V gene encodes CDR1 SGHVS and CDR2 FQNEAQ. This CDR3 comprises 14 residues. The ends were cut back, 1 base at V and 7 bases at J, with 14 bases in the middle. CDR3 sequence (DNA): TGTGCCAGCAGCTTAGGTGCGGGGGCGGAAGAGCAGTACTTC. Translation: CASSLGAGAEEQYF.

Remarks on this clonotype: A much bigger clone sits one base away, suggesting this may be a read error. The chain couples TRBV11-3 to TRBJ1-1; D not resolved. The CDR3 extends over 15 amino acids. Germline V gene sequence: CDR1 SGHNT, CDR2 YENEEA. Trimming cost V 5 bases and J 5 bases, with 18 bases left between them. Written as DNA, the CDR3 is TGTGCCAGCAGCCCCGCCAGGACCCGGTGGACTGAAGCTTTCTTT. The encoded protein is CASSPARTRWTEAFF.

This clonotype was picked up many times. This chain joins TRBV20-1 and TRBJ1-5; D is unresolved. V was pared by 2 bases and J by 1 base, with 6 bases between. Germline assignment: CDR1 DFQATT and CDR2 SNEGSKA (reference sequence). The CDR3 runs to 13 residues. Here the CDR3 DNA reads TGCAGTGCTAGACCCCGAAGCAATCAGCCCCAGCATTTT. Residues: CSARPRSNQPQHF.

On this clonotype: The conserved phenylalanine or tryptophan is not found at the CDR3 terminus, so this likely reflects a read error. The DNA is left out, because the CDR3 cannot be placed on it with certainty; the CDR3 is given as TCRdb lists it. The genes are TRBV7-2 and TRBJ2-5; the D call of TRBD2 is as the table states it, not checked on the DNA. The CDR3 comprises 9 residues, both ends counted. Per germline, CDR1 SGHTA and CDR2 FQGNSA. The CDR3 sequence is CASSARWTS.

The chain links TRBV29-1 to TRBJ1-1; no firm D call. V shed 8 bases and J shed 0 bases, with 10 bases lying between them. From germline, CDR1 is SQVTM and CDR2 ANQGSEA. The CDR3 is 12 residues long. CDR3 sequence (DNA): TGCAGCAGTTGGCAGATGAACACTGAAGCTTTCTTT. This encodes CSSWQMNTEAFF.

Many counts were recorded for this clonotype. This chain connects TRBV10-3 to TRBJ2-7; D perhaps matches TRBD1 (6 bases). V lost 3 bases and J 9 bases, leaving 15 bases between the germline ends. Germline V lookup: CDR1 ENHRY, CDR2 SYGVKD. The CDR3 loop spans 13 amino acids. The CDR3 is CAISDPPTGRQYF. The CDR3 bases are TGTGCCATCAGTGATCCGCCCACAGGGAGGCAGTACTTC.

The V gene is TRBV7-9, the J gene TRBJ2-3; D is undetermined. Trimming removed 8 bases at V and 4 bases at J, with 7 bases between. Germline V lookup: CDR1 SEHNR, CDR2 FQNEAQ (reference sequence). The CDR3 has 11 amino acids. This CDR3 is CASEFADTQYF. Written as DNA, the CDR3 is TGTGCCAGCGAATTTGCAGATACGCAGTATTTT.

This clonotype was observed at least ten times. The chain links TRBV7-8 to TRBJ2-7; perhaps TRBD2 as D (5 bases). Looked up from germline, CDR1 is SGHVS and CDR2 is FQNEAQ. This CDR3 spans 13 amino acids. V was pared by 0 bases and J by 7 bases, with 10 bases between. The CDR3 protein is CASSLALRGEQYF. As DNA, the CDR3 is TGTGCCAGCAGCTTAGCGCTCCGGGGTGAGCAGTACTTC.

The table lists this clonotype with many counts. This rearrangement joins TRBV19 to TRBJ1-1; D may be TRBD1 (6 bases). The CDR3 sequence is 14 residues long. Germline assignment: CDR1 LNHDA and CDR2 SQIVND (reference sequence). The germline V and J ends were trimmed by 5 bases and 1 base, with 11 bases remaining between them. In nucleotides, the CDR3 is TGTGCCAGTAGTCCCCTGACAGGGAACACTGAAGCTTTCTTT. Its protein product is CASSPLTGNTEAFF.

The V and J genes are TRBV12-3 or TRBV12-4 and TRBJ2-7; TRBD2 agrees at 10 bases. The length of the CDR3 is 17 residues. After removal of 5 bases from V and 0 bases from J, the junction contained 10 bases not matched to a gene. The DNA of the CDR3 is TGTGCCAGCAGTACCCGACTAGCGGGTCCTAGCTCCTACGAGCAGTACTTC. Residues: CASSTRLAGPSSYEQYF.

The rearrangement links TRBV5-1 to TRBJ2-3; D ambiguous. Trimming pared 4 bases from V and 0 bases from J, leaving 12 bases between. The CDR3 has 15 residues. Per the germline V gene, CDR1 is SGHRS and CDR2 is YFSETQ. DNA of the CDR3: TGCGCCAGCAGCCCCCCTGATGGGAGCACAGATACGCAGTATTTT. Translating it yields CASSPPDGSTDTQYF.

CDR3 sequence (DNA): TGTGCCAGCACTCGGGGGGCGCAGGTTGAAGCTTTCTTT. Translating gives CASTRGAQVEAFF. The chain has TRBV19 and TRBJ1-1; D perhaps matches TRBD1 (6 bases). This CDR3 contains 13 residues. Trimming removed 9 bases at V and 7 bases at J, with 18 bases between. Germline V lookup: CDR1 LNHDA, CDR2 SQIVND (reference sequence).